This TCR beta chain is from a study of identical twins' blood T cells. Overall study findings and caveats: Each donor's most abundant TCRbeta clonotypes shared more CDR3 sequences with her twin than unrelated donors. V gene usage reportedly matched far better within twin pairs than unrelated donors.

Trimming removed 0 bases at V and 8 bases at J, with 10 bases between. CDR1 is LGHNT, CDR2 FRNRAP, per germline. The CDR3 is made up of 13 amino acids. This clonotype appeared many times. No antigen is known for it. A previously described protocol, modified, built RNA-based TCR cDNA libraries. TCRdb redid the calling of the 5' RACE reads with MiXCR, one entry per CDR3 protein. The sample includes about 370,000 distinct CDR3 sequences, 25% to 35% of them seen just once. The V and J genes are TRBV12-5 and TRBJ1-1; D may be TRBD1 (6 bases). This TCR came from a woman aged 18 to 55 in good health. What was sequenced was PBMCs. CDR3 amino acids: CASGLVQGSEAFF. CDR3 nucleotide sequence: TGTGCTAGTGGTTTGGTACAGGGAAGCGAAGCTTTCTTT.